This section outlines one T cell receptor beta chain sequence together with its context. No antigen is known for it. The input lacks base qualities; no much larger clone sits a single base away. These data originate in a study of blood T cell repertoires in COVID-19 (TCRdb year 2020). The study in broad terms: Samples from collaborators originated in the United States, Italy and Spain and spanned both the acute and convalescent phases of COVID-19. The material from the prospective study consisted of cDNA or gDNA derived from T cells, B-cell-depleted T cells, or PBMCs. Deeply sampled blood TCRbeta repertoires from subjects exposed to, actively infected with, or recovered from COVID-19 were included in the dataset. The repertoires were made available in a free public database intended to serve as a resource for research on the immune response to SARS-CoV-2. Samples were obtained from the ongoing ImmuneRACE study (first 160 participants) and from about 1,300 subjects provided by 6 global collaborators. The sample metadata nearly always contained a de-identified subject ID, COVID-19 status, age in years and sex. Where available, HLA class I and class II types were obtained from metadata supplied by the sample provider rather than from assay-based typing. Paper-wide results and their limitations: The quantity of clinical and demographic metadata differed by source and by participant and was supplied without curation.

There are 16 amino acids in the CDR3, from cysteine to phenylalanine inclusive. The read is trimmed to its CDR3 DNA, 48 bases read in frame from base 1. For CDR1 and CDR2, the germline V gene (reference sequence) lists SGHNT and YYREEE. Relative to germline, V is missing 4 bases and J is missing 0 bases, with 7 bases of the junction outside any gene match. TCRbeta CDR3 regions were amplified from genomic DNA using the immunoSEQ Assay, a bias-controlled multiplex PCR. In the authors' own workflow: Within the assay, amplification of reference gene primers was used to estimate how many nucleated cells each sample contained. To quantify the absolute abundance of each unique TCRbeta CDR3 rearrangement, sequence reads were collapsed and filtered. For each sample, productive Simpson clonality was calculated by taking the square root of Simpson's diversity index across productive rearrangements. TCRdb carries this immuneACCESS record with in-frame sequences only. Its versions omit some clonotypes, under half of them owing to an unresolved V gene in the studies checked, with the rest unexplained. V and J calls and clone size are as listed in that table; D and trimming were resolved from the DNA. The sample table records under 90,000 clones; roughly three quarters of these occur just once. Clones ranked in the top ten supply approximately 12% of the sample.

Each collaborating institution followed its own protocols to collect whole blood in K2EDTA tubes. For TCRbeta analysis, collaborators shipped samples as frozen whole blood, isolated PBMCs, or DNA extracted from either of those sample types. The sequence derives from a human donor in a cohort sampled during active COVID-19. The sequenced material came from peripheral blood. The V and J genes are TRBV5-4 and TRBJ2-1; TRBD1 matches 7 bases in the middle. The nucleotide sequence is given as TGTGCCAGCAGCCTCCCGGGACAGCGCTCCTACAATGAGCAGTTCTTC. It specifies CASSLPGQRSYNEQFF.